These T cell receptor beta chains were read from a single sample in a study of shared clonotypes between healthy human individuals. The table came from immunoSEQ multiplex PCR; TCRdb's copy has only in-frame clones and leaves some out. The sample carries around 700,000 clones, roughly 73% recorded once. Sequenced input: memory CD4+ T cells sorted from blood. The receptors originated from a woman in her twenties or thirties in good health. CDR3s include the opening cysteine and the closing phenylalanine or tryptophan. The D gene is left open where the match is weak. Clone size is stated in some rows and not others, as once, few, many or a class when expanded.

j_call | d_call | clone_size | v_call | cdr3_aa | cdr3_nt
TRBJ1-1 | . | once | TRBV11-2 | CASSLDMVRGIGEAFF | TGTGCCAGCAGCTTAGATATGGTACGGGGGATCGGTGAAGCTTTCTTT
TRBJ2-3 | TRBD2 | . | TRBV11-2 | CASSSGTGGRTDTQYF | TGTGCCAGCAGCTCCGGAACGGGCGGGAGGACAGATACGCAGTATTTT
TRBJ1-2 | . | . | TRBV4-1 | CASSQGPSFFEGYTF | TGCGCCAGCAGCCAAGGGCCCTCGTTCTTTGAGGGCTACACCTTC
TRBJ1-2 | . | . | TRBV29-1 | CSVVSGTNYGYTF | TGCAGCGTTGTTTCCGGGACTAACTATGGCTACACCTTC
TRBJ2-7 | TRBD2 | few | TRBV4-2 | CASSQGLAGFPYEQYF | TGTGCCAGCAGCCAGGGACTAGCGGGATTCCCCTACGAGCAGTACTTC
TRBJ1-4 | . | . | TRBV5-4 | CASSNRRQYATNEKLFF | TGTGCCAGCAGCAACCGTCGACAGTATGCAACTAATGAAAAACTGTTTTTT
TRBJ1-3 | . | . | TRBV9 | CASSVGGLTGNTIYF | TGTGCCAGCAGCGTAGGGGGACTTACTGGAAACACCATATATTTT
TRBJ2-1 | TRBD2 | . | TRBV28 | CASSGAGGHSNEQFF | TGTGCCAGCAGTGGAGCGGGAGGCCACTCCAATGAGCAGTTCTTC
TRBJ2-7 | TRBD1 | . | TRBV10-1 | CASSESGTGDGYEQYF | TGCGCCAGCAGTGAGTCAGGGACAGGGGACGGCTACGAGCAGTACTTC
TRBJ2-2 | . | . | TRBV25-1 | CASSEHSTGTGELFF | TGTGCCAGCAGTGAGCACAGCACCGGGACCGGGGAGCTGTTTTTT
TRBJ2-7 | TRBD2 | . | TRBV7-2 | CASSPGGGINEQYF | TGTGCCAGCAGCCCCGGGGGAGGGATCAACGAGCAGTACTTC
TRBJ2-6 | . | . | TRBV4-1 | CASRQQGVANVLTF | TGCGCCAGCAGGCAACAGGGTGTAGCCAACGTCCTGACTTTC
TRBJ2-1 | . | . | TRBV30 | CAWSRLYGTGYNEQFF | TGTGCCTGGAGTAGGTTGTACGGGACCGGCTACAATGAGCAGTTCTTC
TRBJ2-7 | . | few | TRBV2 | CASSREGYDEQYF | TGTGCCAGCTCGCGTGAGGGGTACGACGAGCAGTACTTC
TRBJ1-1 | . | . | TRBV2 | CASSYNRDTEAFF | TGTGCCAGCAGTTACAACAGGGACACTGAAGCTTTCTTT
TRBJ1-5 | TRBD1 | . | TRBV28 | CASISGGRHGNQPQHF | TGTGCCAGCATCTCAGGGGGCCGGCATGGAAATCAGCCCCAGCATTTT
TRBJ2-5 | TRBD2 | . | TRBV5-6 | CASSLDGGSQETQYF | TGTGCCAGCAGCTTGGACGGGGGGTCCCAAGAGACCCAGTACTTC
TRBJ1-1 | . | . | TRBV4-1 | CASSLQGDTEAFF | TGCGCCAGCAGCCTTCAGGGAGACACTGAAGCTTTCTTT
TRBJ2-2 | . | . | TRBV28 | CASRRTGESFRGELFF | TGTGCCAGCAGACGGACCGGCGAGTCTTTTAGGGGGGAGCTGTTTTTT
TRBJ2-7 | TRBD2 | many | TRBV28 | CASTVAGEFYEQYF | TGTGCCAGCACCGTAGCGGGAGAATTCTACGAGCAGTACTTC
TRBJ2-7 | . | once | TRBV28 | CASSSAGASFEQYF | TGTGCCAGCAGTTCCGCGGGGGCTAGTTTCGAGCAGTACTTC
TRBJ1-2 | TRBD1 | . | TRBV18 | CASSPPLGGQRTGYGYTF | TGTGCCAGCTCACCACCGTTGGGGGGCCAGAGGACAGGTTATGGCTACACCTTC
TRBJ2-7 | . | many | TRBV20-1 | CSARGLEEQYF | TGCAGTGCTAGGGGTCTGGAGGAGCAGTACTTC
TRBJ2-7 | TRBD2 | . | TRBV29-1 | CSVGRLAGGLYEQYF | TGCAGCGTTGGACGCCTAGCGGGAGGGCTCTACGAGCAGTACTTC